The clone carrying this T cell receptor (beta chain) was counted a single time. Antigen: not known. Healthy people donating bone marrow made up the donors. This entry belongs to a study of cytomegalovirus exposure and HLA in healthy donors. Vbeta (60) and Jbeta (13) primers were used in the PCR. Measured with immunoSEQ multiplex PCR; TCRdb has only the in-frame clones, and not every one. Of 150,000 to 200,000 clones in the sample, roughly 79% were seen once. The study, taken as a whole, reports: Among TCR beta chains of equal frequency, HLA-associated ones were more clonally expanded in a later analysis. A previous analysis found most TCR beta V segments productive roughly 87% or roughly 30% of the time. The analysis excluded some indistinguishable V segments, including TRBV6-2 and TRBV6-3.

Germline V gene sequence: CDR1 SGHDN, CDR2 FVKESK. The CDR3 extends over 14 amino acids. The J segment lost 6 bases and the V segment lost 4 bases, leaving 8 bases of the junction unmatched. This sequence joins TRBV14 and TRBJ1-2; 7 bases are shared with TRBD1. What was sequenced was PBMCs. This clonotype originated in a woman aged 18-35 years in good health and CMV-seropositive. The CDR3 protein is CASSPTTGVHGYTF. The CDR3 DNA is TGTGCCAGCAGCCCTACTACAGGGGTGCATGGCTACACCTTC.